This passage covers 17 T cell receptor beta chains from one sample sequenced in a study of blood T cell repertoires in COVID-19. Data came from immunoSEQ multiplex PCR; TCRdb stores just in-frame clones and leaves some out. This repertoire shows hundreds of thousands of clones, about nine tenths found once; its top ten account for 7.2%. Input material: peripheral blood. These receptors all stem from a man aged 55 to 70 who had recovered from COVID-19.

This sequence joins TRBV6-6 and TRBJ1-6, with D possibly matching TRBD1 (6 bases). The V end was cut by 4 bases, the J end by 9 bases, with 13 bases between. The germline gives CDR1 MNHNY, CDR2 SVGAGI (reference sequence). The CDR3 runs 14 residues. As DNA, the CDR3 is TGTGCCAGCAGTTGGGGGACACGGGGTTCACCCCTCCACTTT. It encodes CASSWGTRGSPLHF.

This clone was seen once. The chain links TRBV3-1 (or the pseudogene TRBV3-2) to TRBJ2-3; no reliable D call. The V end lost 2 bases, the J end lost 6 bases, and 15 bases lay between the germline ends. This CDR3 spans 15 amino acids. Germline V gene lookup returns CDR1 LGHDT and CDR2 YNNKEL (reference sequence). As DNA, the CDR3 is TGTGCCAGCAGCCAATCGGTACAGAATATGGATACGCAGTATTTT. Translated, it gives CASSQSVQNMDTQYF.

CDR3 DNA sequence: TGTGCCAGCAGCCGCGCGGGGGTCCCAGATACGCAGTATTTT. Protein: CASSRAGVPDTQYF. The chain carries TRBV4-2 and TRBJ2-3; 7 positions match TRBD2. The germline V gene encodes CDR1 LGHNA and CDR2 YNFKEQ. CDR3 length: 14 residues. The junction had 5 bases not matched to a gene; V was cut back by 4 bases and J by 4 bases.

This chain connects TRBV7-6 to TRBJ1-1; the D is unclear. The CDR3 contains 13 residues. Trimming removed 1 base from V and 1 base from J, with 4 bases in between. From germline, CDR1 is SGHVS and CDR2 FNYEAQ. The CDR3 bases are TGTGCCAGCAGCTTAGGCAGGAACACTGAAGCTTTCTTT. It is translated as CASSLGRNTEAFF.

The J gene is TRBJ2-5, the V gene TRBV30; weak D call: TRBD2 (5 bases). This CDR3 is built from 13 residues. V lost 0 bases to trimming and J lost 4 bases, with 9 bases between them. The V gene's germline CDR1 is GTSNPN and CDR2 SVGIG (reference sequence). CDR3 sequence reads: CAWSVRGGETQYF. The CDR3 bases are TGTGCCTGGAGTGTACGGGGTGGAGAGACCCAGTACTTC.

CDR3 DNA sequence: TGTGCCAGCAGCACGGGACTAGCTTACGATGAGCAGTTCTTC. It is translated as CASSTGLAYDEQFF. This chain joins TRBV7-8 and TRBJ2-1; 9 nucleotides line up with TRBD2. Per germline, CDR1 SGHVS and CDR2 FQNEAQ. This CDR3 contains 14 residues. Losses at the gene ends were 5 bases for V and 8 bases for J; bases not matched to a gene: 7.

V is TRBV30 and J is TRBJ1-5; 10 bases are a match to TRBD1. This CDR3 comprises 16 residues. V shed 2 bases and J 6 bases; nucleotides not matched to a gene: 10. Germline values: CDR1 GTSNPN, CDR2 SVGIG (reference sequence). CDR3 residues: CAWSRTGQGFFQPQHF. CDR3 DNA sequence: TGTGCCTGGAGTCGGACGGGACAGGGGTTCTTTCAGCCCCAGCATTTT.

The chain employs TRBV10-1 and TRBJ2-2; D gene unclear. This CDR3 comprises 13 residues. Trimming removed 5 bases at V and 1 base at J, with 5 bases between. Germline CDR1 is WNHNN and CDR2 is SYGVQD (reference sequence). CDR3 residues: CASSPRNTGELFF. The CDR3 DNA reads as TGCGCCAGCAGTCCCAGGAACACCGGGGAGCTGTTTTTT.

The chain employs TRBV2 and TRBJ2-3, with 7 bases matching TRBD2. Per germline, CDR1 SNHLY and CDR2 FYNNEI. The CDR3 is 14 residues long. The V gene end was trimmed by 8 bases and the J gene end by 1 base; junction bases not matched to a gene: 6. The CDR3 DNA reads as TGTGCCAGCCCTGTGGGGGGGGGCACAGATACGCAGTATTTT. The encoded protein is CASPVGGGTDTQYF.

CDR3 sequence reads: CASSDPKRGGYTGELFF. The CDR3 bases are TGTGCCAGCAGTGACCCCAAGCGGGGGGGTTATACCGGGGAGCTGTTTTTT. The V gene is TRBV5-4, the J gene TRBJ2-2, with TRBD2 matching over 10 bases. V was clipped by 5 bases and J by 5 bases; unmatched bases: 12. This CDR3 is 17 amino acids long. Germline loops: CDR1 SGHNT, CDR2 YYREEE (reference sequence).

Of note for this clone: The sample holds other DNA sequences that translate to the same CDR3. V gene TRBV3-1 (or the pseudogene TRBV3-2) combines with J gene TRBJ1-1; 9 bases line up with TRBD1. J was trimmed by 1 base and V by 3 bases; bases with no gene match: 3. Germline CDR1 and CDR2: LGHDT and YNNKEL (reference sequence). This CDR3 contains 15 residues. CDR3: CASSHLGQGNTEAFF. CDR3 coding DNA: TGTGCCAGCAGCCACTTGGGACAGGGGAACACTGAAGCTTTCTTT.

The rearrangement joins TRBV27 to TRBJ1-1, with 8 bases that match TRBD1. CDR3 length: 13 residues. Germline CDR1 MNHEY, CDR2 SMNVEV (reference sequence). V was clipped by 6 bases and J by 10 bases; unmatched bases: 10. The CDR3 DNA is TGTGCCAGCAGGGAGATGACAGGGGATGGAGCTTTCTTT. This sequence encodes CASREMTGDGAFF.

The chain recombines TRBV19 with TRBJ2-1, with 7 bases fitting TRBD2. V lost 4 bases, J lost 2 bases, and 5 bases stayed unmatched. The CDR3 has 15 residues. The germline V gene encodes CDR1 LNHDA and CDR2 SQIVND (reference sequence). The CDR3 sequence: CASSTQRGAYNEQFF. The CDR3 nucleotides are TGTGCCAGTAGTACCCAGCGGGGAGCCTACAATGAGCAGTTCTTC.

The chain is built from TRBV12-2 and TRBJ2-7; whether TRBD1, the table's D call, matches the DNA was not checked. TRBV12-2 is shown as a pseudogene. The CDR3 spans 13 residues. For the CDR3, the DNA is TGTGCAAGCTTGAAGGGGCAGTCCTACGAGCAGTACGTC. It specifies CASLKGQSYEQYV.

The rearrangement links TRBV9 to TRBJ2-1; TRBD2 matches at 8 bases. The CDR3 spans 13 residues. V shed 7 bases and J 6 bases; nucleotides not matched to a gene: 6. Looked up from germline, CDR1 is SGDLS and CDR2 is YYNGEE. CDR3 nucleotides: TGTGCCAGCTCGGGACTAGTCTTCAATGAGCAGTTCTTC. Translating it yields CASSGLVFNEQFF.

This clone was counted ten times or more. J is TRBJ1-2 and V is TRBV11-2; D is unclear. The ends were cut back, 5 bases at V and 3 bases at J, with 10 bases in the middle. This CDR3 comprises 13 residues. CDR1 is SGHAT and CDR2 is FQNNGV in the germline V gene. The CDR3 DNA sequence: TGTGCCAGCAGCCCGGTAGGAGACTATGGCTACACCTTC. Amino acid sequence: CASSPVGDYGYTF.

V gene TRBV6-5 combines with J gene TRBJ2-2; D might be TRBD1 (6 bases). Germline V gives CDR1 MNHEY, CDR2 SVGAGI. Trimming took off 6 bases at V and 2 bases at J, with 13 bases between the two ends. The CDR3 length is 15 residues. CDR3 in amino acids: CASSRDNSNTGELFF. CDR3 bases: TGTGCCAGCAGCCGGGACAACTCAAACACCGGGGAGCTGTTTTTT.